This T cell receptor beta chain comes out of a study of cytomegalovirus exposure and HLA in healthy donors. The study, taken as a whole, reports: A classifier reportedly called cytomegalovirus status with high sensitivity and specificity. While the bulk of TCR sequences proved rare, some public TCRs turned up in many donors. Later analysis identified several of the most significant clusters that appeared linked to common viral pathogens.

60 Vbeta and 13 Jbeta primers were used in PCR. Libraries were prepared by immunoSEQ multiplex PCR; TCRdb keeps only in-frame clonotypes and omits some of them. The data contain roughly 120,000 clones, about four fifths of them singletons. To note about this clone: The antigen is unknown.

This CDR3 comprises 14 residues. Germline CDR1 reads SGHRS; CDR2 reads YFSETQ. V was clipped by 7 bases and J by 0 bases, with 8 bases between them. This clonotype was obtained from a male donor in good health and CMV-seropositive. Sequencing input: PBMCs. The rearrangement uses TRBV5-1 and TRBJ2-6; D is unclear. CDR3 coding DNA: TGCGCCAGCGAGTGGAGCTCTGGGGCCAACGTCCTGACTTTC. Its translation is CASEWSSGANVLTF.